One T cell receptor beta chain is described in this entry. The data were taken from a study of shared clonotypes between healthy human individuals. Generated by immunoSEQ multiplex PCR, the TCRdb table keeps only in-frame clones and is missing some. The data hold over 2 million clones, with around 90% observed a single time. The sequencing input was naive CD4+ T cells from PBMCs. The subset here: CD45RA+ positively selected. This sequence originates from a man aged 18 to 30 in good health. Some clones in this sample may be carry-over from other donors' samples.

The CDR3 reads CASSIAASGNQETQYF. CDR3 DNA sequence: TGTGCCAGTAGTATAGCAGCTAGCGGGAACCAAGAGACCCAGTACTTC. V is TRBV19 and J is TRBJ2-5; 9 nucleotides match TRBD2. The CDR3 extends over 16 amino acids. Germline trimming cut 1 base from V and 0 bases from J; bases unmatched to any gene: 3. In germline, CDR1 is LNHDA, CDR2 SQIVND (reference sequence).